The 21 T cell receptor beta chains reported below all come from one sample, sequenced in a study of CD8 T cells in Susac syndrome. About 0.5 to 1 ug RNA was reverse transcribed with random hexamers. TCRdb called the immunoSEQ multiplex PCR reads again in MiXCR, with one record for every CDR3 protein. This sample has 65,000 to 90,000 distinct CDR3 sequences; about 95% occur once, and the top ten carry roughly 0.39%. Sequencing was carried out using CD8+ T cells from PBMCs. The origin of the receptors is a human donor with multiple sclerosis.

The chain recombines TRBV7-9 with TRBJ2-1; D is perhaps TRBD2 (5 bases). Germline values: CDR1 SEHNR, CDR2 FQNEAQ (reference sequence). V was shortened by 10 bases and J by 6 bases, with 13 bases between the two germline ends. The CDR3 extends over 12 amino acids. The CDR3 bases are TGTGCCACCGAGGACTTAGCCAATGAGCAGTTCTTC. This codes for CATEDLANEQFF. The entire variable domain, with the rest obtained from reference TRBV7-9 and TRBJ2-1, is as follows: DTGVSQNPRHKITKRGQNVTFRCDPISEHNRLYWYRQTLGQGPEFLTYFQNEAQLEKSRLLSDRFSAERPKGSFSTLEIQRTEQGDSAMYLCATEDLANEQFFGPGTRLTVL.

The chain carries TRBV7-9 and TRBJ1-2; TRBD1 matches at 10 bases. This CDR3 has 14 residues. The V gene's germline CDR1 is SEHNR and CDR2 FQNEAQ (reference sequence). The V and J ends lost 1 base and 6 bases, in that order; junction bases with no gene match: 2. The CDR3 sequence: CASSLVGTGDGYTF. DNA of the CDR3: TGTGCCAGCAGCTTAGTGGGGACAGGGGATGGCTACACCTTC.

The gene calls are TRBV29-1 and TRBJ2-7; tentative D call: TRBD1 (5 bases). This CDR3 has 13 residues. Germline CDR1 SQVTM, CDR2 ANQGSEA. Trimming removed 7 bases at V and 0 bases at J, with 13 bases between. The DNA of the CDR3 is TGCAGCGCTGCAGACAGTTTCTCCTACGAGCAGTACTTC. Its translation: CSAADSFSYEQYF.

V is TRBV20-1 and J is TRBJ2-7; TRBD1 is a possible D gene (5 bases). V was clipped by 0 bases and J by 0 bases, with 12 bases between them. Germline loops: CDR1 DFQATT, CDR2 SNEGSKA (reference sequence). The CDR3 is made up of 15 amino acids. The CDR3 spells CSARDRQRSSYEQYF. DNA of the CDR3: TGCAGTGCTAGAGATCGACAGAGGAGCTCCTACGAGCAGTACTTC.

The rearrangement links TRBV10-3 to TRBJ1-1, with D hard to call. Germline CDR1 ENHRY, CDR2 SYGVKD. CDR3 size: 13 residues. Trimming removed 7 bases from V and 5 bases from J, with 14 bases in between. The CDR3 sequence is CAITSGGGTEAFF. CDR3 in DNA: TGTGCCATCACTTCTGGAGGTGGGACTGAAGCTTTCTTT.

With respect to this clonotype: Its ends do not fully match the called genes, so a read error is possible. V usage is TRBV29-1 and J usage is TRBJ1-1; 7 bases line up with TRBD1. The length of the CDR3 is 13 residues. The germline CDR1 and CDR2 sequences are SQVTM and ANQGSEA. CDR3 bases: TGCAGCGTTGTTGACAGGGTGAATACTGAAGCTTTCTTT. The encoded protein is CSVVDRVNTEAFF.

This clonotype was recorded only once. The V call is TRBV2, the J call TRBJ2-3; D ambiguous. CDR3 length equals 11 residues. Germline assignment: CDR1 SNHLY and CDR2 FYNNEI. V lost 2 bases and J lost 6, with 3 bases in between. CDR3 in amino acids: CASSERDTQYF. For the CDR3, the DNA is TGTGCCAGCAGTGAAAGGGATACGCAGTATTTT. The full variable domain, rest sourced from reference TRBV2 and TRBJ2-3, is EPEVTQTPSHQVTQMGQEVILRCVPISNHLYFYWYRQILGQKVEFLVSFYNNEISEKSEIFDDQFSVERPDGSNFTLKIRSTKLEDSAMYFCASSERDTQYFGPGTRLTVL.

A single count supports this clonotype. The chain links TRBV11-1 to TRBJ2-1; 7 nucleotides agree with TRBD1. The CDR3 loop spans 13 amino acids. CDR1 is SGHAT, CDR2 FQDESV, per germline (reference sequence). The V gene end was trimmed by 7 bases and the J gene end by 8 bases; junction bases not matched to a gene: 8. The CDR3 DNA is TGTGCCAGCATCCAGACAGGGCGGGATGAGCAGTTCTTC. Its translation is CASIQTGRDEQFF.

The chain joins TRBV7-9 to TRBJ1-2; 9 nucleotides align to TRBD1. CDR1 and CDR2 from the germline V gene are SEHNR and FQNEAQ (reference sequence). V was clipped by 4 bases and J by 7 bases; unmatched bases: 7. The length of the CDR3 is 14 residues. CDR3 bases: TGTGCCAGCAGCTCCCCGGGACAGGGAGCTGGCTACACCTTC. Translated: CASSSPGQGAGYTF.

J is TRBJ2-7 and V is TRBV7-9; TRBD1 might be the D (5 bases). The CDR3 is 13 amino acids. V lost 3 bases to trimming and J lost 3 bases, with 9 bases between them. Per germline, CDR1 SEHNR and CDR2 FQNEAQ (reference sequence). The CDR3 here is CASSLTELYEQYF. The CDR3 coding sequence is TGTGCCAGCAGCTTGACAGAACTCTACGAGCAGTACTTC.

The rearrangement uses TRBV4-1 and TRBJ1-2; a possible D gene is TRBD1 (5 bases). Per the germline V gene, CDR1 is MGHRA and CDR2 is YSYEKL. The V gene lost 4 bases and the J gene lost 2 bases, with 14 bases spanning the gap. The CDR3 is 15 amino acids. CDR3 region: CASSLKLAGNYGYTF. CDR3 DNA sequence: TGCGCCAGCAGCCTGAAGTTGGCAGGGAACTATGGCTACACCTTC.

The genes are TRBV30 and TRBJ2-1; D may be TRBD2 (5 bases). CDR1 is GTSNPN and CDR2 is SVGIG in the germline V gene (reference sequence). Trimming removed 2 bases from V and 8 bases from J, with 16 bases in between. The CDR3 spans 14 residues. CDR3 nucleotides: TGTGCCTGGAGTAACAGTCTATTCGGGGATGAGCAGTTCTTC. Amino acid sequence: CAWSNSLFGDEQFF.

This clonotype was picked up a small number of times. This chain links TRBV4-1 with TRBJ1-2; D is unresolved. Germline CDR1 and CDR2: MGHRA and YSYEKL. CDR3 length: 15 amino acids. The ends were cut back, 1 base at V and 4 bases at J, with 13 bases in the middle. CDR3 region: CASSQATGVGYGYTF. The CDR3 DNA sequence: TGCGCCAGCAGCCAAGCTACCGGGGTAGGCTATGGCTACACCTTC.

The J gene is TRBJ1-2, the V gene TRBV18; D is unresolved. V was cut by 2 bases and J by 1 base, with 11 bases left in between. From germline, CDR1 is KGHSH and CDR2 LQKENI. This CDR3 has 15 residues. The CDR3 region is CASSPESAGNYGYTF. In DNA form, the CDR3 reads TGTGCCAGCTCACCAGAATCAGCCGGTAACTATGGCTACACCTTC. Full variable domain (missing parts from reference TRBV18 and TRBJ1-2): NAGVMQNPRHLVRRRGQEARLRCSPMKGHSHVYWYRQLPEEGLKFMVYLQKENIIDESGMPKERFSAEFPKEGPSILRIQQVVRGDSAAYFCASSPESAGNYGYTFGSGTRLTVV.

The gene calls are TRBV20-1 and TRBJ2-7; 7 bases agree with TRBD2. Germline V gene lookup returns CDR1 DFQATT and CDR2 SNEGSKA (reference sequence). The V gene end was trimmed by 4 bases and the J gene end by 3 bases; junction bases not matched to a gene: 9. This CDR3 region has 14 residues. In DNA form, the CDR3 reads TGCAGTGCTAATCGCCTAGCGGAGAGCTACGAGCAGTACTTC. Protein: CSANRLAESYEQYF.

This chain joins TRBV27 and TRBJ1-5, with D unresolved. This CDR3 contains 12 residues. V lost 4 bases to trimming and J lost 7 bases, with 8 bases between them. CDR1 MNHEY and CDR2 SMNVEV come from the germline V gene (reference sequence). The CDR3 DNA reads TGTGCCAGCAGTTCTGACAACCAGCCCCAGCATTTT. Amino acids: CASSSDNQPQHF.

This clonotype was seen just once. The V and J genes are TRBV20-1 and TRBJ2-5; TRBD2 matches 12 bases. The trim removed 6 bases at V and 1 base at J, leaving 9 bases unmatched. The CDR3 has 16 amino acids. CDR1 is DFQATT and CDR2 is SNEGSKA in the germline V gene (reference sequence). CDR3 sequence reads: CSAVQLAGGIQETQYF. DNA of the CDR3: TGCAGTGCAGTCCAACTAGCGGGGGGAATCCAAGAGACCCAGTACTTC.

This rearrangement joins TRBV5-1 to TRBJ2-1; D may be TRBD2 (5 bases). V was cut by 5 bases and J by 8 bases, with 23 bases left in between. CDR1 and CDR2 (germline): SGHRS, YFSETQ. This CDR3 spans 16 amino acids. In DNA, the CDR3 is TGCGCCAGCAGACCCTTTGGCGGGTCTCTTGTCCATGAGCAGTTCTTC. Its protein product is CASRPFGGSLVHEQFF. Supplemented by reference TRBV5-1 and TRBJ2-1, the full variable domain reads KAGVTQTPRYLIKTRGQQVTLSCSPISGHRSVSWYQQTPGQGLQFLFEYFSETQRNKGNFPGRFSGRQFSNSRSEMNVSTLELGDSALYLCASRPFGGSLVHEQFFGPGTRLTVL.

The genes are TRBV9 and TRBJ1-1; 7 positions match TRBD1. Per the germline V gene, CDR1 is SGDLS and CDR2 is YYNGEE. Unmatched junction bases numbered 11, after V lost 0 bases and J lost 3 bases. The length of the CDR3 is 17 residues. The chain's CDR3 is CASSVEAPTGFDTEAFF. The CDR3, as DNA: TGTGCCAGCAGCGTAGAAGCCCCGACAGGGTTCGACACTGAAGCTTTCTTT.

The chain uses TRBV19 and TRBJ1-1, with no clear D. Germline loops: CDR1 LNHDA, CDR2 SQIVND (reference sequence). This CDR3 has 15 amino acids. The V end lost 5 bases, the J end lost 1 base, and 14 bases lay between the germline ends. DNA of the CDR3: TGTGCCAGTAGTCCTCCCGGTTCCACGAACACTGAAGCTTTCTTT. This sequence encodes CASSPPGSTNTEAFF.

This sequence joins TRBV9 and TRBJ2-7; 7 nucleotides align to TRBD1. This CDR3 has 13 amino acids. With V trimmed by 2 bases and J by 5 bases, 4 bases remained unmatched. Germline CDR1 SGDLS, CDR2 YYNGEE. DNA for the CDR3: TGTGCCAGCAGCGTTAAGGGGGCCGACGAGCAGTACTTC. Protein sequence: CASSVKGADEQYF.